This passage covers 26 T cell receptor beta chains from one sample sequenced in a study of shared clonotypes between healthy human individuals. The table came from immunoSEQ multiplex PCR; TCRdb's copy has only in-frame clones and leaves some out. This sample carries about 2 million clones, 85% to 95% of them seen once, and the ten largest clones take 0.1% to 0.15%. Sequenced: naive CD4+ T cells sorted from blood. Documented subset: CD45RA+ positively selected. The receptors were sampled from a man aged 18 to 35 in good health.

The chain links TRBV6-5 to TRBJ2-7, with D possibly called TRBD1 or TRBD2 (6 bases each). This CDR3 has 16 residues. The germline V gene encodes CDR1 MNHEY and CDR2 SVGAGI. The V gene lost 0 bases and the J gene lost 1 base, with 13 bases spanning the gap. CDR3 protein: CASSYSLGGSSYEQYF. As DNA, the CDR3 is TGTGCCAGCAGTTACTCGCTCGGGGGCAGTTCCTACGAGCAGTACTTC.

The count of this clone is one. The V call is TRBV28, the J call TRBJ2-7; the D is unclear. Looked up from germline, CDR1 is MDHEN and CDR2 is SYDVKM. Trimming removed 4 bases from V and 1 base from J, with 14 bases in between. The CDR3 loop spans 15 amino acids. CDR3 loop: CASSSLVEWSYEQYF. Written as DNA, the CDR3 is TGTGCCAGCAGTTCTCTGGTAGAGTGGTCCTACGAGCAGTACTTC.

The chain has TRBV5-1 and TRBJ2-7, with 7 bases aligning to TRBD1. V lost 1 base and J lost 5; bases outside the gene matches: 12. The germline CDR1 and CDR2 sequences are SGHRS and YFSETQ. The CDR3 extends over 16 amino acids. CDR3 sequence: CASSLLRDSPSDEQYF. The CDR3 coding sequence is TGCGCCAGCAGCTTGTTACGGGACAGCCCTTCCGACGAGCAGTACTTC.

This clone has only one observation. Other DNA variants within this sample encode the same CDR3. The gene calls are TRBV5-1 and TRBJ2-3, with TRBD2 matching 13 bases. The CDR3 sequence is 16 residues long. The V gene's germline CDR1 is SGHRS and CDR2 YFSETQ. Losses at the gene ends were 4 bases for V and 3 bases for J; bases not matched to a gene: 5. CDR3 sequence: CASSLGTSGTTDTQYF. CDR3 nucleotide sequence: TGCGCCAGCAGCCTCGGGACTAGCGGGACGACAGATACGCAGTATTTT.

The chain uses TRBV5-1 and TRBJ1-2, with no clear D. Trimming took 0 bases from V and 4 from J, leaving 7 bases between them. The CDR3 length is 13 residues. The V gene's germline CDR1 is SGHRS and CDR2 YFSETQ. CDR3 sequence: CASSLERAYGYTF. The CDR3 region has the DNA TGCGCCAGCAGCTTGGAACGGGCCTATGGCTACACCTTC. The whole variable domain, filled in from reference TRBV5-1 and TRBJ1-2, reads KAGVTQTPRYLIKTRGQQVTLSCSPISGHRSVSWYQQTPGQGLQFLFEYFSETQRNKGNFPGRFSGRQFSNSRSEMNVSTLELGDSALYLCASSLERAYGYTFGSGTRLTVV.

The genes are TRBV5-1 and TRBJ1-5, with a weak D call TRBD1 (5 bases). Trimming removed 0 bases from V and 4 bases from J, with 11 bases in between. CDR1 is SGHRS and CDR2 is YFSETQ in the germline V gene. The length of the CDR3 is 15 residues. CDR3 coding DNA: TGCGCCAGCAGCTTGGGGACGGGGCAGAATCAGCCCCAGCATTTT. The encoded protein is CASSLGTGQNQPQHF.

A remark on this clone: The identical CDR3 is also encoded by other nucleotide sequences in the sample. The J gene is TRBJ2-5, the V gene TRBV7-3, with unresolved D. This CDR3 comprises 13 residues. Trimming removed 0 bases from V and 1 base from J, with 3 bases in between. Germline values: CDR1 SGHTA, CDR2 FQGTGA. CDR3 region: CASSLTRQETQYF. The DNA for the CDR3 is TGTGCCAGCAGCTTAACTCGCCAAGAGACCCAGTACTTC.

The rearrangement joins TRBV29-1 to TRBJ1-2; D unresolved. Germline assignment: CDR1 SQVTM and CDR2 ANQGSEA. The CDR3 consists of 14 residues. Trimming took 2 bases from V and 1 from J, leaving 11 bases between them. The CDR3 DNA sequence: TGCAGCGTTGAACGACGGTTAGATAACTATGGCTACACCTTC. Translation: CSVERRLDNYGYTF.

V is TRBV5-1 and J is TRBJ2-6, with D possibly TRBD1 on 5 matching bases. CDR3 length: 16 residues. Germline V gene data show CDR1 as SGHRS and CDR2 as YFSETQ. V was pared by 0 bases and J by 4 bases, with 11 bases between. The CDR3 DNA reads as TGCGCCAGCAGCTTGGCCCCAGGGTCCGGGGCCAACGTCCTGACTTTC. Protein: CASSLAPGSGANVLTF.

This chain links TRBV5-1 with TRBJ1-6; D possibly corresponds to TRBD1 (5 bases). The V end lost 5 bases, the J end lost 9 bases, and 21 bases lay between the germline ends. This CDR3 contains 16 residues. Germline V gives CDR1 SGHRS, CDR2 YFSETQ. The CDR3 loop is CASRWESGARGSPLHF. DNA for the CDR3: TGCGCCAGCAGATGGGAAAGCGGGGCACGCGGTTCACCCCTCCACTTT.

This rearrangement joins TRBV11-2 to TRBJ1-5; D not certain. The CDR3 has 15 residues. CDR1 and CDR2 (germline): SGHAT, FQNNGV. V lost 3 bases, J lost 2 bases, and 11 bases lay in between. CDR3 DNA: TGTGCCAGCAGCTTTGCCAATTTGGGCAATCAGCCCCAGCATTTT. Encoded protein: CASSFANLGNQPQHF.

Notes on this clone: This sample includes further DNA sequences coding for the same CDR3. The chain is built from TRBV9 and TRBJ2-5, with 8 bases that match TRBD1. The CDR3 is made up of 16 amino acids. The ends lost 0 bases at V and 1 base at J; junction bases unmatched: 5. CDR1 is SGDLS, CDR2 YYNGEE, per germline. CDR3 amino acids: CASSVATTGGQETQYF. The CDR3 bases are TGTGCCAGCAGCGTAGCTACTACAGGGGGCCAAGAGACCCAGTACTTC.

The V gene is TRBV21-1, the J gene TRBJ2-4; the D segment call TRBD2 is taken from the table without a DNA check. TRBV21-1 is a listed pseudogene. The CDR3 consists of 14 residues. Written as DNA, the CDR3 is TGTGCCAGCAGCAGGGAGGTAGCCAAAAACATTCAGTACTTC. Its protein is CASSREVAKNIQYF.

CDR3 amino acids: CASSMGAPGTEAFF. Written as DNA, the CDR3 is TGCGCCAGCAGCATGGGGGCGCCGGGGACTGAAGCTTTCTTT. This chain joins TRBV5-1 and TRBJ1-1, with D maybe TRBD1 (6 bases). Germline V gene sequence: CDR1 SGHRS, CDR2 YFSETQ. This CDR3 comprises 14 residues. With 4 bases removed from V and 5 bases from J, the gap between germline ends came to 15 bases.

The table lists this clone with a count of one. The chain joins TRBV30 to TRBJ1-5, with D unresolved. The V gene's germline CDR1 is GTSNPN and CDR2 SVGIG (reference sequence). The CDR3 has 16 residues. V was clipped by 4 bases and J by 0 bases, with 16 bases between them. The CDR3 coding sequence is TGTGCCTGGATTGCCCATCCAGAATATAGCAATCAGCCCCAGCATTTT. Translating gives CAWIAHPEYSNQPQHF.

The DNA for the CDR3 is TGTGCCAGTATCCCCTCGGCAGGAAGGGCCAGCTCCTACAATGAGCAGTTCTTC. It translates to CASIPSAGRASSYNEQFF. The genes are TRBV19 and TRBJ2-1, with D unclear. Germline assignment: CDR1 LNHDA and CDR2 SQIVND (reference sequence). V gave up 7 bases and J gave up 0 bases, with 22 bases separating them. The length of the CDR3 is 18 residues.

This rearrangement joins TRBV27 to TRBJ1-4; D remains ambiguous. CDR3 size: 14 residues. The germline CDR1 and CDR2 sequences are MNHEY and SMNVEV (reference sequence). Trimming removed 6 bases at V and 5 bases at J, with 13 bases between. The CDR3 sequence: CASRTLQLNEKLFF. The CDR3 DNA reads TGTGCCAGCAGGACCCTGCAGCTCAATGAAAAACTGTTTTTT.

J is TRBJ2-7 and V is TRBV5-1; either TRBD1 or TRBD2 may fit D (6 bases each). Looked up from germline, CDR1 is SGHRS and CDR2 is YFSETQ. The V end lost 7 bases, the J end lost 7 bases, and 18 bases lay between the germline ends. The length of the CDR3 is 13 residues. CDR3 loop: CASGTDGGREQYF. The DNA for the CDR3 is TGCGCCAGCGGGACGGACGGGGGCAGAGAGCAGTACTTC.

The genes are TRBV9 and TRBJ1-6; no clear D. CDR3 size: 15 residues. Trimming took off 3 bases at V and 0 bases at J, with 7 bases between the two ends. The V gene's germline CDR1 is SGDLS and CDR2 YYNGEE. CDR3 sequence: CASSDTSSYNSPLHF. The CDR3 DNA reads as TGTGCCAGCAGCGACACGAGCTCCTATAATTCACCCCTCCACTTT.

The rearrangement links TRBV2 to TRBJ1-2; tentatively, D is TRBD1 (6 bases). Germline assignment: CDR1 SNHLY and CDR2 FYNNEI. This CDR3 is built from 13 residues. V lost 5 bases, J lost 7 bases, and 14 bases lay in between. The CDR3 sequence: CASSSRQVAGYTF. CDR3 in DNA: TGTGCCAGCAGTTCCCGACAGGTAGCTGGCTACACCTTC.

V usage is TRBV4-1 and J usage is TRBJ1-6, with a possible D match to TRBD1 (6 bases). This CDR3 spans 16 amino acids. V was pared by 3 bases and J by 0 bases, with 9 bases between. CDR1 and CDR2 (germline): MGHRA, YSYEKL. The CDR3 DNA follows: TGCGCCAGCAGCCAGGAACAGGGCTCCTATAATTCACCCCTCCACTTT. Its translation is CASSQEQGSYNSPLHF.

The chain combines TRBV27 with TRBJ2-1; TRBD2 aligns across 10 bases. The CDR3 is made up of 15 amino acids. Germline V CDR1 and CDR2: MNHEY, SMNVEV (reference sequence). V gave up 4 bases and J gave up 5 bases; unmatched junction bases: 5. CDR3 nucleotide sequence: TGTGCCAGCAGTTCGAGCGGGGGGGCCCACAATGAGCAGTTCTTC. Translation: CASSSSGGAHNEQFF.

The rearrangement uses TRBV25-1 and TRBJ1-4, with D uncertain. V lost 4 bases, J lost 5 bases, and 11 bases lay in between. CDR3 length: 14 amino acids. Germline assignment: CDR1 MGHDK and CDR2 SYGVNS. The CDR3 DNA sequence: TGTGCCAGCAGTGGGGGAGGACGGAATGAAAAACTGTTTTTT. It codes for CASSGGGRNEKLFF.

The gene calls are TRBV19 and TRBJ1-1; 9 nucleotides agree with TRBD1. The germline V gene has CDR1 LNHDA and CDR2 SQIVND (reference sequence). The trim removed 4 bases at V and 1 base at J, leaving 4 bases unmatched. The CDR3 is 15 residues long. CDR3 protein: CASSRGTGWNTEAFF. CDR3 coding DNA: TGTGCCAGTAGTAGAGGGACAGGGTGGAACACTGAAGCTTTCTTT.

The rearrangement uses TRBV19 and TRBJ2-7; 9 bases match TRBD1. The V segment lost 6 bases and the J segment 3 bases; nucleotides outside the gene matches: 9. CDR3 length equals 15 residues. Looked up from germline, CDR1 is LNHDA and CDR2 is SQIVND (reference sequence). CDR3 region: CASRDAGTGNYEQYF. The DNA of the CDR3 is TGTGCCAGTAGGGACGCCGGGACAGGGAACTACGAGCAGTACTTC.

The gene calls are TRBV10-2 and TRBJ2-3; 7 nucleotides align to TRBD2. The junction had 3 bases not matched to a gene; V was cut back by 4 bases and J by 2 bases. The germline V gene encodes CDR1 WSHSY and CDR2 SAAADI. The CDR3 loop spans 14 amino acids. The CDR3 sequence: CASSGLAVTDTQYF. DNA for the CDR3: TGCGCCAGCAGTGGCCTAGCGGTCACAGATACGCAGTATTTT.